Below are 18 T cell receptor beta chains sequenced from a single sample in a study of blood T cell repertoires in COVID-19. Profiled with immunoSEQ multiplex PCR; TCRdb holds only in-frame clones, not every one. The sample has over 250,000 clones; 91% are singletons. Sequences were obtained from peripheral blood. Source of these receptors: a person aged 18 to 29 with COVID-19, enrolled during active disease.

The chain recombines TRBV19 with TRBJ1-2, with TRBD1 matching over 7 bases. V was pared by 5 bases and J by 6 bases, with 6 bases of the junction left unmatched. This CDR3 region has 13 residues. Per germline, CDR1 LNHDA and CDR2 SQIVND (reference sequence). CDR3 protein: CASSSTGLNGYTF. The CDR3 region has the DNA TGTGCCAGTAGTTCGACAGGGCTTAATGGCTACACCTTC.

The chain couples TRBV28 to TRBJ2-7; 7 nucleotides align to TRBD2. CDR1 and CDR2 (germline): MDHEN, SYDVKM. The V gene end was trimmed by 1 base and the J gene end by 5 bases; junction bases not matched to a gene: 8. The CDR3 length is 15 residues. The CDR3 sequence is CASSLLGLAVNEQYF. The CDR3 DNA is TGTGCCAGCAGTTTATTGGGCCTAGCGGTGAACGAGCAGTACTTC.

The chain employs TRBV4-2 and TRBJ1-6; D remains ambiguous. V lost 6 bases to trimming and J lost 10 bases, with 19 bases between them. Germline CDR1 reads LGHNA; CDR2 reads YNFKEQ. The length of the CDR3 is 15 residues. The CDR3 region has the DNA TGTGCCAGCAGAGGAGGAAACTTCGATCGATCACCCCTCCACTTT. Protein: CASRGGNFDRSPLHF.

The chain carries TRBV28 and TRBJ2-1, with TRBD1 identical over 7 bases. The junction had 7 bases not matched to a gene; V was cut back by 6 bases and J by 2 bases. Germline lookup yields CDR1 MDHEN and CDR2 SYDVKM. This CDR3 comprises 15 residues. The CDR3 protein is CASRIYRGTYNEQFF. In DNA form, the CDR3 reads TGTGCCAGCAGAATCTACAGGGGAACCTACAATGAGCAGTTCTTC.

The chain combines TRBV12-2 with TRBJ2-7; the listed D gene, TRBD2, was not tested against the DNA. TRBV12-2 is flagged as a pseudogene. This CDR3 has 10 residues. The CDR3: CARRVYEQYF. CDR3 DNA: TGTGCGAGGAGGGTCTACGAGCAGTACTTC.

The gene calls are TRBV4-1 and TRBJ1-2, with 11 positions matching TRBD1. Germline trimming cut 1 base from V and 4 bases from J; bases unmatched to any gene: 5. There are 16 residues in the CDR3. The V gene's germline CDR1 is MGHRA and CDR2 YSYEKL. The CDR3 loop reads CASSQGGTGGPYGYTF. CDR3 DNA: TGCGCCAGCAGCCAAGGGGGGACAGGGGGTCCCTATGGCTACACCTTC.

The V gene is TRBV12-5, the J gene TRBJ2-3, with TRBD2 identical over 12 bases. Germline loops: CDR1 LGHNT, CDR2 FRNRAP. CDR3 length: 17 residues. V lost 2 bases, J lost 3 bases, and 6 bases stayed unmatched. As DNA, the CDR3 is TGTGCTAGTGGTTTGCTCCGACTAGCGGGAGTGACAGATACGCAGTATTTT. This translates into CASGLLRLAGVTDTQYF.

The rearrangement uses TRBV25-1 and TRBJ1-4; D possibly corresponds to TRBD1 (6 bases). V was trimmed by 4 bases and J by 7 bases, leaving 13 bases between them. The V gene's germline CDR1 is MGHDK and CDR2 SYGVNS. The CDR3 has 14 residues. CDR3 nucleotide sequence: TGTGCCAGCAGTGGACAGGCAACTCTTGAAAAACTGTTTTTT. This sequence encodes CASSGQATLEKLFF.

The rearrangement joins TRBV14 to TRBJ2-2; 12 bases match TRBD2. This CDR3 spans 18 amino acids. Germline CDR1 and CDR2: SGHDN and FVKESK. V trimming: 2 bases; J trimming: 1 base; junction bases outside the gene matches: 5. Here the CDR3 reads CASSQLGTSGLNTGELFF. CDR3 bases: TGTGCCAGCAGCCAACTAGGGACTAGCGGGTTGAACACCGGGGAGCTGTTTTTT.

The V and J genes are TRBV9 and TRBJ2-2; D gene ambiguous. The CDR3 contains 12 residues. The V end was cut by 7 bases, the J end by 1 base, with 5 bases between. CDR1 is SGDLS, CDR2 YYNGEE, per germline. The CDR3 nucleotides are TGTGCCAGCGCGGAGAACACCGGGGAGCTGTTTTTT. This gives the protein CASAENTGELFF.

The chain recombines TRBV6-5 with TRBJ2-7; tentative D call: TRBD2 (5 bases). The germline V and J ends were trimmed by 6 bases and 3 bases, with 18 bases remaining between them. This CDR3 contains 15 residues. Germline V gene lookup returns CDR1 MNHEY and CDR2 SVGAGI. The CDR3 nucleotides are TGTGCCAGCAGCCTGACCGTCGGGGTCGACTACGAGCAGTACTTC. Its translation is CASSLTVGVDYEQYF.

The gene calls are TRBV7-9 and TRBJ1-1; D call uncertain. The CDR3 is 12 amino acids. The V gene lost 5 bases and the J gene lost 10 bases, with 14 bases spanning the gap. CDR1 and CDR2 from the germline V gene are SEHNR and FQNEAQ (reference sequence). For the CDR3, the DNA is TGTGCCAGCAGCCTCGGGTCCGGAGGAGCTTTCTTT. Encoded protein: CASSLGSGGAFF. Full variable domain (missing parts from reference TRBV7-9 and TRBJ1-1): DTGVSQNPRHKITKRGQNVTFRCDPISEHNRLYWYRQTLGQGPEFLTYFQNEAQLEKSRLLSDRFSAERPKGSFSTLEIQRTEQGDSAMYLCASSLGSGGAFFGQGTRLTVV.

The chain joins TRBV7-9 to TRBJ2-2; D unclear. There are 14 residues in the CDR3. V dropped 1 base and J dropped 1 base, with 4 bases sitting between them. Germline values: CDR1 SEHNR, CDR2 FQNEAQ (reference sequence). CDR3 DNA: TGTGCCAGCAGCTTAGTCCAGAACACCGGGGAGCTGTTTTTT. It is translated as CASSLVQNTGELFF.

The chain recombines TRBV7-9 with TRBJ2-1, with 13 bases fitting TRBD2. V gave up 4 bases and J gave up 5 bases; unmatched junction bases: 11. The CDR3 sequence is 18 residues long. In germline, CDR1 is SEHNR, CDR2 FQNEAQ (reference sequence). The CDR3 DNA sequence: TGTGCCAGCAGCTCAACTTGGACTAGCGGGAGCCCCAACAATGAGCAGTTCTTC. The encoded protein is CASSSTWTSGSPNNEQFF.

This chain uses TRBV2 with TRBJ2-5, with a tentative D call TRBD1 (6 bases). V was pared by 7 bases and J by 2 bases, with 17 bases between. Germline CDR1 SNHLY, CDR2 FYNNEI. The CDR3 is made up of 15 amino acids. DNA for the CDR3: TGTGCCAGCACTGACCTTAAACAGGGACAAGAGACCCAGTACTTC. This encodes CASTDLKQGQETQYF. Together with reference TRBV2 and TRBJ2-5, the CDR3 gives the full variable domain: EPEVTQTPSHQVTQMGQEVILRCVPISNHLYFYWYRQILGQKVEFLVSFYNNEISEKSEIFDDQFSVERPDGSNFTLKIRSTKLEDSAMYFCASTDLKQGQETQYFGPGTRLLVL.

The rearrangement links TRBV6-5 to TRBJ2-2, with D perhaps matching TRBD2 (6 bases). CDR1 and CDR2 from the germline V gene are MNHEY and SVGAGI. The CDR3 spans 14 residues. Deletions cut 8 bases from V and 8 bases from J, with 18 bases between. CDR3 in amino acids: CASRLLAIRGELFF. In DNA form, the CDR3 reads TGTGCCAGCCGACTACTAGCCATCAGGGGGGAGCTGTTTTTT.

This sequence joins TRBV4-1 and TRBJ1-5; D remains ambiguous. The CDR3 loop spans 18 amino acids. In germline, CDR1 is MGHRA, CDR2 YSYEKL. V dropped 0 bases and J dropped 0 bases, with 15 bases sitting between them. CDR3 in DNA: TGCGCCAGCAGCCAAGATCCTAACCAGGCTAATAGCAATCAGCCCCAGCATTTT. Protein sequence: CASSQDPNQANSNQPQHF.

This clone came up once. The chain employs TRBV14 and TRBJ1-1; 7 nucleotides agree with TRBD1. The CDR3 loop spans 16 amino acids. Germline trimming cut 1 base from V and 6 bases from J; bases unmatched to any gene: 11. CDR1 SGHDN and CDR2 FVKESK come from the germline V gene. DNA for the CDR3: TGTGCCAGCAGCCAAGTCGCAGGGGGGTTCAGTGCTGAAGCTTTCTTT. Its translation: CASSQVAGGFSAEAFF.